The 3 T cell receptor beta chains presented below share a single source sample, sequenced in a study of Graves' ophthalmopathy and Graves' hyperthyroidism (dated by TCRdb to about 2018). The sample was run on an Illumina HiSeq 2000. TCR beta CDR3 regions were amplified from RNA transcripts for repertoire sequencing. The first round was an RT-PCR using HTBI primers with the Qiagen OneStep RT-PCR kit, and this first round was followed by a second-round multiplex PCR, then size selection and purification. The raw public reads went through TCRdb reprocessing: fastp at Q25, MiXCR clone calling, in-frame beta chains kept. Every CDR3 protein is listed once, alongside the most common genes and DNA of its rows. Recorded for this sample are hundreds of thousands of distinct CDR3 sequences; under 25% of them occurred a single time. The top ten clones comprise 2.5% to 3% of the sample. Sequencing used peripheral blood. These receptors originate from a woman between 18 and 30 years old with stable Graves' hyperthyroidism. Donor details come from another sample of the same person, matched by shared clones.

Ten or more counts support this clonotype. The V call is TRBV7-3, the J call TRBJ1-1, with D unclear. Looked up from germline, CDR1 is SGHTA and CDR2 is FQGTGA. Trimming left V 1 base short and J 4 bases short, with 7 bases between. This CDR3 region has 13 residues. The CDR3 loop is CASSLMWGTEAFF. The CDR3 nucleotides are TGTGCCAGCAGCTTAATGTGGGGCACTGAAGCTTTCTTT.

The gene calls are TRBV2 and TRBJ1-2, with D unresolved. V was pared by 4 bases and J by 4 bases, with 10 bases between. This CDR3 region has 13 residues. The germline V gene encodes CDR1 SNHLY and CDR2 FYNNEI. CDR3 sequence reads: CASSGDGPYGYTF. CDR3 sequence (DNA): TGTGCCAGCAGTGGCGACGGCCCCTATGGCTACACCTTC.

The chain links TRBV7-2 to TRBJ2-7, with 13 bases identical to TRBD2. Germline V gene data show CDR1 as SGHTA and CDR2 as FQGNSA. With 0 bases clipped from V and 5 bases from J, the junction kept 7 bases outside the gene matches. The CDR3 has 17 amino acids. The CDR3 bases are TGTGCCAGCAGCTTAGCTTTTGGACTAGCGGGAGTCGACGAGCAGTACTTC. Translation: CASSLAFGLAGVDEQYF.